This T cell receptor (beta chain) derives from a study of T cells after yellow fever vaccination. Study findings and constraints: Most clones from primary vaccination resurfaced after the booster (approximately 95% CD4, less than 90% CD8). Weaker, the secondary response peaked sooner, at day 5 versus 15.

Per the germline V gene, CDR1 is MGHRA and CDR2 is YSYEKL. The germline V and J ends were trimmed by 1 base and 1 base, with 10 bases remaining between them. The CDR3 is 15 residues long. With regard to this clonotype: Its matching antigen is unknown.

Universal primer sites and UMIs were introduced during 5'RACE template-switching synthesis of TCR cDNA. Using its own MiXCR run on the 5' RACE reads, TCRdb lists one record per CDR3 protein. This repertoire shows some 350,000 distinct CDR3 sequences, under 14% found once; its top ten account for around 20%. The specimen comprised PBMCs, sampled on the day of the first yellow fever vaccination. This receptor was identified in a man aged 18 to 30 who received the YFV17D yellow fever vaccine. The V and J genes are TRBV4-1 and TRBJ1-1; weak D call: TRBD1 (6 bases). CDR3 in amino acids: CASSQVRQENTEAFF. DNA of the CDR3: TGCGCCAGCAGCCAAGTTCGACAGGAGAACACTGAAGCTTTCTTT.